The present entry profiles one TCR beta chain with its context. The CDR3 extends over 14 amino acids. Trimming took off 8 bases at V and 9 bases at J, with 20 bases between the two ends. Germline V gene sequence: CDR1 ENHRY, CDR2 SYGVKD. The data originate from a study of T-cell memory formation after mild COVID-19. TCRdb re-called the 5' RACE reads with MiXCR, one entry per CDR3 protein. The profile shows 150,000 or so distinct CDR3 sequences, 13% to 15% of them singletons. The chain has TRBV10-3 and TRBJ2-1; no reliable D call. This TCR was recovered from an adult woman who had mild COVID-19 (a few samples of this study predate the infection). Cell type and time point are not known. The material sequenced was PBMCs or a T cell subset sorted from them (not recorded which). The DNA for the CDR3 is TGTGCCATCGGAGTAACCTCCCTCAAGGGTGAGCAGTTCTTC. As protein: CAIGVTSLKGEQFF.